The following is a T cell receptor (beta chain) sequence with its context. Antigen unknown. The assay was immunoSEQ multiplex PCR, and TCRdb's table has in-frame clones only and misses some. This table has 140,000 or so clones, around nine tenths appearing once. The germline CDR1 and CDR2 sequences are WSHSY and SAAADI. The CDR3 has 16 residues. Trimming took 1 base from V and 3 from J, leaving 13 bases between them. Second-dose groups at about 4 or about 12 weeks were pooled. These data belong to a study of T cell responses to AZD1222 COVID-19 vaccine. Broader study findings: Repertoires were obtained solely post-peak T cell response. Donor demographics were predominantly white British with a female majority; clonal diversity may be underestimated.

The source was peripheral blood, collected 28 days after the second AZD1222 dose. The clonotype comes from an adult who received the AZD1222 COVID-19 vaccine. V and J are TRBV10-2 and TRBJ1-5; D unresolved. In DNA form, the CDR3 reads TGCGCCAGCAGTGAGTTCTCCGCCCCGAACAATCAGCCCCAGCATTTT. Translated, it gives CASSEFSAPNNQPQHF.